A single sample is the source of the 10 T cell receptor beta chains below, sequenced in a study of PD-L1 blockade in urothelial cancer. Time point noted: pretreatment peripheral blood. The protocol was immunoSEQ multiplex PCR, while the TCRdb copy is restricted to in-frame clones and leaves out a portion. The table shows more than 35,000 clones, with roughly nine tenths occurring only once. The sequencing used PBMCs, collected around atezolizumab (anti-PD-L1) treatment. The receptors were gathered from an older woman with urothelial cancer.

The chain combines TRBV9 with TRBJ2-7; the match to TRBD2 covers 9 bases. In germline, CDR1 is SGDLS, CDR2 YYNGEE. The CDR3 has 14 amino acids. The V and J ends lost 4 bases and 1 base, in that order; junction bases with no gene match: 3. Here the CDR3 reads CASSMTSGSYEQYF. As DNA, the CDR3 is TGTGCCAGCAGCATGACTAGCGGTTCCTACGAGCAGTACTTC.

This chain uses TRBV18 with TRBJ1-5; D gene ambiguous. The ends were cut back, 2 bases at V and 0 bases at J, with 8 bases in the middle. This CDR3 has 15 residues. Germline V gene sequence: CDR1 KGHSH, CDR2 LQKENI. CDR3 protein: CASSPDRISNQPQHF. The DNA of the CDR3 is TGTGCCAGCTCACCAGATAGAATTAGCAATCAGCCCCAGCATTTT.

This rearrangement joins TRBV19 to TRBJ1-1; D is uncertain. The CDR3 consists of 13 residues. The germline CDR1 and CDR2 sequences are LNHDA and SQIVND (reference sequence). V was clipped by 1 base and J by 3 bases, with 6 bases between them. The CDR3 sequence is CASSIARHTEAFF. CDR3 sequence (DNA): TGTGCCAGTAGTATAGCGCGGCACACTGAAGCTTTCTTT.

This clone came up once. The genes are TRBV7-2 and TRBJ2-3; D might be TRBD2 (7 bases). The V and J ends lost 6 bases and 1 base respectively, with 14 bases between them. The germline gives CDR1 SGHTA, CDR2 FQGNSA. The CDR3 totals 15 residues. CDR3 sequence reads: CASRRTGRGTDTQYF. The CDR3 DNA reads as TGTGCCAGCAGGCGAACAGGGAGGGGCACAGATACGCAGTATTTT. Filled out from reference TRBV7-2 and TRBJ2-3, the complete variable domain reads GAGVSQSPSNKVTEKGKDVELRCDPISGHTALYWYRQSLGQGLEFLIYFQGNSAPDKSGLPSDRFSAERTGGSVSTLTIQRTQQEDSAVYLCASRRTGRGTDTQYFGPGTRLTVL.

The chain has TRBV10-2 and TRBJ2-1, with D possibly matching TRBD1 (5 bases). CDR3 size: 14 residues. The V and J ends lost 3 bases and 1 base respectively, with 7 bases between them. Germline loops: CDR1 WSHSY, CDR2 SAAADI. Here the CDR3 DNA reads TGCGCCAGCAGTGAACAGGTATCCTACAATGAGCAGTTCTTC. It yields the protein CASSEQVSYNEQFF.

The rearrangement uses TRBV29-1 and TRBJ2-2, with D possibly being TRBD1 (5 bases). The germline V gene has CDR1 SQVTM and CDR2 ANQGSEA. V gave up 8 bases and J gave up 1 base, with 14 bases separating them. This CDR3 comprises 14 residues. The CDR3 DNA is TGCAGCTCACAAGGGGCTGGGAACACCGGGGAGCTGTTTTTT. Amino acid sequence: CSSQGAGNTGELFF.

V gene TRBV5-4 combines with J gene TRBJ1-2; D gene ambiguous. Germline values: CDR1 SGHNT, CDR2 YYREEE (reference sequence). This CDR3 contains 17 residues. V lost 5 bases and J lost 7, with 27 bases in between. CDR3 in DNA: TGTGCCAGCAGAGTCAATGGGCGCAGGCCTCGATCGACTGGCTACACCTTC. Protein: CASRVNGRRPRSTGYTF.

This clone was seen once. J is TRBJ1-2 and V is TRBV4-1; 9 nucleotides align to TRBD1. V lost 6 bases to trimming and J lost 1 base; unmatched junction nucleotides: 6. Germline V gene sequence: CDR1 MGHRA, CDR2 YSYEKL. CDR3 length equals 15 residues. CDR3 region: CASRRTGERNYGYTF. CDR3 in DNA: TGCGCCAGCAGACGGACAGGGGAACGTAACTATGGCTACACCTTC.

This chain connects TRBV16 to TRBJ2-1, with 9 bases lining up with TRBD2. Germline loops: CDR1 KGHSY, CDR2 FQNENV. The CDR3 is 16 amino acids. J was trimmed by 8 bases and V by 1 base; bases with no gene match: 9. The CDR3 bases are TGTGCCAGCAGCCAATTATTAGCGGGAGTGTCGGATGAGCAGTTCTTC. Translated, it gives CASSQLLAGVSDEQFF.

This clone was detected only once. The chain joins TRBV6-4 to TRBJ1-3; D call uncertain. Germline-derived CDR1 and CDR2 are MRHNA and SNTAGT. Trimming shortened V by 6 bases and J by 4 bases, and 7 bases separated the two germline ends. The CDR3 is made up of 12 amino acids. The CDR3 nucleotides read TGTGCCAGCAGGGGCAACGGAAACACCATATATTTT. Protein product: CASRGNGNTIYF.